The clone carrying this T cell receptor beta chain appeared many times. Its antigen is currently unknown. The record originates from a study of glioma-infiltrating T cells. The study, taken as a whole, reports: CDR3 overlap between tissue and blood was very small. Non-neoplastic patients had below-expected tissue-blood divergence, while all gliomas exceeded expectation.

Amplification of TCR alpha and beta CDR3 regions from RNA used iRepertoire nested multiplex PCR. TCRdb redid the calling of the multiplex PCR reads with MiXCR, one entry per CDR3 protein. This sample carries about 130,000 distinct CDR3 sequences, around 25% of them seen once, and the ten largest clones take around a quarter. CDR3 length: 14 amino acids. Germline assignment: CDR1 SGHRS and CDR2 YFSETQ. Trimming took 6 bases from V and 3 from J, leaving 15 bases between them. The sequence was obtained from a human donor with low-grade glioma or glioblastoma, undergoing nonglioma brain surgery, or in good health (not recorded which). This sequence joins TRBV5-1 and TRBJ2-5; D possibly corresponds to TRBD1 (5 bases). The sample consisted of glioma tissue, nonneoplastic brain tissue, or PBMCs (not recorded which). CDR3 loop: CASMLPDRKETQYF. The CDR3 coding sequence is TGCGCCAGCATGCTACCCGACAGAAAAGAGACCCAGTACTTC.